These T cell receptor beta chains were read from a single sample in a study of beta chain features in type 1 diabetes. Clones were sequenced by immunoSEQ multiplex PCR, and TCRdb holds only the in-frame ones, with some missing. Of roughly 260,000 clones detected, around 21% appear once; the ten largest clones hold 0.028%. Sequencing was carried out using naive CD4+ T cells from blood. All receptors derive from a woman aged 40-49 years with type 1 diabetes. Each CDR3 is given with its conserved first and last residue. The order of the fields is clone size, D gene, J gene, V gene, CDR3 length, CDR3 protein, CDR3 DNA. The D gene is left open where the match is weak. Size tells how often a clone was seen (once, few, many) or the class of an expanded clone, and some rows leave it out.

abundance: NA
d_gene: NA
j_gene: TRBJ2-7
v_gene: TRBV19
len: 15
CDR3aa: CASSPSGGVSTEQYF
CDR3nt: TGTGCCAGTAGTCCCTCCGGAGGGGTTAGCACCGAGCAGTACTTC

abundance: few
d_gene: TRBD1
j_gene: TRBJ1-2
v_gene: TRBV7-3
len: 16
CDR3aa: CASSPTSGTASYGYTF
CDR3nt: TGTGCCAGCAGCCCAACGTCCGGGACAGCTTCCTATGGCTACACCTTC

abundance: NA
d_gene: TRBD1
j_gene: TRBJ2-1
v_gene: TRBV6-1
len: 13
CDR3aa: CASSSTGINEQFF
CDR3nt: TGTGCCAGCAGTTCGACAGGGATCAATGAGCAGTTCTTC

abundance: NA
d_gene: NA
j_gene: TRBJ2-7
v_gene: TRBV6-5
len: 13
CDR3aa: CAISLKEGNEQYF
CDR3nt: TGTGCCATCAGCCTAAAGGAGGGAAACGAGCAGTACTTC

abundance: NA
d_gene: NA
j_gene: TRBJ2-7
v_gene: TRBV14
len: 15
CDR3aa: CASSQGRTASYEQYF
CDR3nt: TGTGCCAGCAGCCAAGGCCGGACAGCCTCCTACGAGCAGTACTTC

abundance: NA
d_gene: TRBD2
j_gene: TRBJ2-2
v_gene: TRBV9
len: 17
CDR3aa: CASSVLWTSGTGGELFF
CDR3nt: TGTGCCAGCAGCGTCCTTTGGACTAGCGGGACGGGCGGGGAGCTGTTTTTT

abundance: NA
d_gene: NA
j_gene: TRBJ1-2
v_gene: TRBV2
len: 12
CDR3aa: CASRTESYGYTF
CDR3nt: TGTGCCAGCAGAACGGAGTCCTATGGCTACACCTTC

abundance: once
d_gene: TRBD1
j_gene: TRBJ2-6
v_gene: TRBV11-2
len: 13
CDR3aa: CASSLLDRGPPAF
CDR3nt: TGTGCCAGCAGCTTATTGGACAGGGGCCCTCCCGCTTTC

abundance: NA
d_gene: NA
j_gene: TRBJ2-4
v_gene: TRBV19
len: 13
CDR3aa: CASSAGGKNIQYF
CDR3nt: TGTGCCAGTAGTGCGGGTGGCAAAAACATTCAGTACTTC

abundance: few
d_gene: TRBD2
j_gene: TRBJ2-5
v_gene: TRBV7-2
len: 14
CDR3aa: CASSPGLAKETQYF
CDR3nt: TGTGCCAGCAGCCCGGGACTAGCGAAAGAGACCCAGTACTTC

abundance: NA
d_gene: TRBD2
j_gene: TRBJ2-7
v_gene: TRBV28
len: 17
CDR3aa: CASSFPFLKRGSYEQYF
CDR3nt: TGTGCCAGCAGTTTCCCTTTCCTGAAGCGGGGCTCCTACGAGCAGTACTTC

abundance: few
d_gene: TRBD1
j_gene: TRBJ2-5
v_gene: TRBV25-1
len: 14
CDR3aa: CASSETGGRETQYF
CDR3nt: TGTGCCAGCAGTGAAACAGGGGGCCGAGAGACCCAGTACTTC

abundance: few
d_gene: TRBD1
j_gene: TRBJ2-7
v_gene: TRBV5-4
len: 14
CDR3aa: CASSLEGQGREQYF
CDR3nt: TGTGCCAGCAGCTTGGAGGGACAGGGGCGAGAGCAGTACTTC

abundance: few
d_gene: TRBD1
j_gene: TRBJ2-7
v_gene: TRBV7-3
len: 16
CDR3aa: CASSLGPRTGGHEQYF
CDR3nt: TGTGCCAGCAGCTTAGGCCCTAGGACAGGGGGCCACGAGCAGTACTTC

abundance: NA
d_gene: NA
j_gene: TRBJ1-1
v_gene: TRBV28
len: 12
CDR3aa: CASSPAVAEAFF
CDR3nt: TGTGCCAGCAGCCCCGCGGTGGCTGAAGCTTTCTTT

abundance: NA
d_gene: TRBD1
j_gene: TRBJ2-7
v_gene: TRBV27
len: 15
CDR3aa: CASSPLTGQDSQQYF
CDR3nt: TGTGCCAGCAGTCCTCTAACGGGACAGGACAGCCAGCAGTACTTC

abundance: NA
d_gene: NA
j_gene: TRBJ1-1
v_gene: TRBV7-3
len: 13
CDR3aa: CASSLSGNTEAFF
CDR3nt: TGTGCCAGCAGCTTATCCGGGAACACTGAAGCTTTCTTT

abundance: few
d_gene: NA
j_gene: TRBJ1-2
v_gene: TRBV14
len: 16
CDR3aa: CASSPGLIILPYGYTF
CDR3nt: TGTGCCAGCAGCCCGGGACTCATCATCCTGCCCTATGGCTACACCTTC

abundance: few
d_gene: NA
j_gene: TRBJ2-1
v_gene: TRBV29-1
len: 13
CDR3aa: CSGSGRMFNEQFF
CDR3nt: TGCAGCGGAAGCGGCCGTATGTTCAATGAGCAGTTCTTC

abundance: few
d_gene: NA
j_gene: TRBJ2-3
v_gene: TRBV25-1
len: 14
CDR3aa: CASSDSSGEDTQYF
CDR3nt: TGTGCCAGCAGTGATTCTTCCGGGGAAGATACGCAGTATTTT

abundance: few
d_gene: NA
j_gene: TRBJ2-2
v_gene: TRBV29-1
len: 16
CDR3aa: CSVEDPRGSVTGELFF
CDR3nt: TGCAGCGTTGAAGACCCCAGGGGTTCCGTTACCGGGGAGCTGTTTTTT

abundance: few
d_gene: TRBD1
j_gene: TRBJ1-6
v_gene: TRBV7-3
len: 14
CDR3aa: CASSAGTGVSPLHF
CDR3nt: TGTGCCAGCAGCGCCGGGACAGGGGTTTCACCCCTCCACTTT

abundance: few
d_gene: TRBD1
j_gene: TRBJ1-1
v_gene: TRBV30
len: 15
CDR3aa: CAVGGQGAMNTEAFF
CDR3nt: TGTGCGGTTGGGGGGCAGGGGGCGATGAACACTGAAGCTTTCTTT

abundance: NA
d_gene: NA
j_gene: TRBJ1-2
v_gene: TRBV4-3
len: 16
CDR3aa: CASSQDSGGASYGYTF
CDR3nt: TGCGCCAGCAGCCAAGATTCGGGGGGCGCATCCTATGGCTACACCTTC

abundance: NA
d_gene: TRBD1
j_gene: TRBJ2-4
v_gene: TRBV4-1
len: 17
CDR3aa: CASSHPPGQGGQNIQYF
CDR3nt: TGCGCCAGCAGCCATCCGCCGGGACAGGGCGGCCAAAACATTCAGTACTTC

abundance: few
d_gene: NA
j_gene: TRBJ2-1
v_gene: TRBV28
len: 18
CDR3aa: CASSFLDRPLTSHNEQFF
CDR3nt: TGTGCCAGCAGTTTTTTGGACAGGCCCCTAACTAGCCACAATGAGCAGTTCTTC

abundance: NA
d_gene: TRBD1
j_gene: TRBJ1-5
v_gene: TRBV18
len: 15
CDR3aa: CASSLLTGTNQPQHF
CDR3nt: TGTGCCAGCTCACTTCTGACAGGGACGAATCAGCCCCAGCATTTT

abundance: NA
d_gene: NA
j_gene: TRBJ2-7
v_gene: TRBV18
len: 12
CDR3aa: CASSPFTYEQYF
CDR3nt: TGTGCCAGCTCACCTTTTACCTACGAGCAGTACTTC

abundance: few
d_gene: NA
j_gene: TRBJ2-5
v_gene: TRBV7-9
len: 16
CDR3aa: CASSFLLGAGQETQYF
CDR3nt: TGTGCCAGCAGCTTTCTCCTTGGGGCAGGCCAAGAGACCCAGTACTTC

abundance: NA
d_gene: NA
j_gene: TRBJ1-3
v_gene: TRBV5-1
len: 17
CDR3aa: CASSFIGTSDSGNTIYF
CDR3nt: TGCGCCAGCAGCTTTATCGGGACATCGGACTCTGGAAACACCATATATTTT

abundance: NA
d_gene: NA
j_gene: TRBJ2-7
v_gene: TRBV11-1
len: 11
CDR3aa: CASSSTYEQYF
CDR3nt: TGTGCCAGCAGCTCTACCTACGAGCAGTACTTC

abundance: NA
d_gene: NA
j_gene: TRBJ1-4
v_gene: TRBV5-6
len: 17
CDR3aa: CASSLWASSPTNEKLFF
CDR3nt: TGTGCCAGCAGCCTCTGGGCGAGCTCCCCAACTAATGAAAAACTGTTTTTT

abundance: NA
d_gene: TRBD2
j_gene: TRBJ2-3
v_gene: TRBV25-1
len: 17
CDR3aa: CASSDYQTSGVTDTQYF
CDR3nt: TGTGCCAGCAGTGATTACCAAACTAGCGGGGTCACAGATACGCAGTATTTT